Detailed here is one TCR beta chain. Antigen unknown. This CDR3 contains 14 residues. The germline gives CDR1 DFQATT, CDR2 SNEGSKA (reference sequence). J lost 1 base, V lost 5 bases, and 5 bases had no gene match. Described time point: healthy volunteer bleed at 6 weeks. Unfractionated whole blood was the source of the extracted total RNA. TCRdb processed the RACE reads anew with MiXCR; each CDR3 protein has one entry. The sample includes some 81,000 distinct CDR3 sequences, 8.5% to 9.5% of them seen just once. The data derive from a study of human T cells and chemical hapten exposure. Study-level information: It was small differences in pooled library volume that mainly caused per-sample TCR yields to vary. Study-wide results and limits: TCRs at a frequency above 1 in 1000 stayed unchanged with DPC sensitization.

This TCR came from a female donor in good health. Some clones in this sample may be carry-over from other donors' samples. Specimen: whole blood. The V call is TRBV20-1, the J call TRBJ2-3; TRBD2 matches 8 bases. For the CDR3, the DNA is TGCAGTGCTCCGACGGGGGGGGGCACAGATACGCAGTATTTT. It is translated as CSAPTGGGTDTQYF.